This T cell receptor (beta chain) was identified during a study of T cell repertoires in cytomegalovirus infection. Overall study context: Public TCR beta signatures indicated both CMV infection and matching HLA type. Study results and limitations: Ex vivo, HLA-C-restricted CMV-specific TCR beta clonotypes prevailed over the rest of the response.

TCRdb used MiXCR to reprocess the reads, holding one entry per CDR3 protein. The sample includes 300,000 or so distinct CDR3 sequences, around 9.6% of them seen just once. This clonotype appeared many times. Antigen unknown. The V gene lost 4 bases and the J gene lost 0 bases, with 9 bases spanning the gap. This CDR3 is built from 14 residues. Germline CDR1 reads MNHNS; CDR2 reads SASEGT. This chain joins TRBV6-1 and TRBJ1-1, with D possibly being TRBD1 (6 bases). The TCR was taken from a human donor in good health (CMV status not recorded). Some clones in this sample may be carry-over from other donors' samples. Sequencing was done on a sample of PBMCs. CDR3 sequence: CASSAGQMNTEAFF. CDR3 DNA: TGTGCCAGCAGTGCCGGACAGATGAACACTGAAGCTTTCTTT.